This T cell receptor beta chain emerged from a study of cytomegalovirus exposure and HLA in healthy donors. Clones were read by immunoSEQ multiplex PCR, and TCRdb kept only the in-frame ones, dropping some. The sample lists 150,000 to 200,000 clones, around four fifths seen once, with 6% to 9% in the top ten. V was pared by 6 bases and J by 7 bases, with 16 bases of the junction left unmatched. Germline V gene sequence: CDR1 SGDLS, CDR2 YYNGEE. This CDR3 comprises 16 residues. This chain connects TRBV9 to TRBJ2-7; TRBD2 agrees at 10 bases. Material for sequencing was PBMCs. The TCR sequence derives from a man younger than 30 in good health and CMV-seropositive. CDR3 loop: CASTPSGSGLGEEQYF. The CDR3 DNA follows: TGTGCCAGCACCCCTAGCGGGAGCGGGCTGGGTGAAGAGCAGTACTTC.